These 16 T cell receptor beta chains came from one sample sequenced in a study of cytotoxic CD8 clonotypes in ibrutinib-treated CLL. TCRdb keeps only in-frame clones here, not all; method: immunoSEQ multiplex PCR. The profile shows about 140,000 clones, 77% of them singletons. The sequencing used PBMCs, collected after 12 months of ibrutinib treatment. The receptor set was obtained from a human donor with chronic lymphocytic leukemia.

This clone showed up just a few times. The chain employs TRBV5-1 and TRBJ2-5; 8 bases agree with TRBD2. Germline V gene lookup returns CDR1 SGHRS and CDR2 YFSETQ. This CDR3 contains 14 residues. V dropped 0 bases and J dropped 5; count of bases not matched to a gene: 3. CDR3 in amino acids: CASSLVASGETQYF. The CDR3, as DNA: TGCGCCAGCAGCTTGGTTGCTAGCGGGGAGACCCAGTACTTC.

V and J are TRBV5-1 and TRBJ2-7; D not certain. V lost 4 bases, J lost 3 bases, and 11 bases lay in between. Germline CDR1 is SGHRS and CDR2 is YFSETQ. The CDR3 has 13 residues. The DNA for the CDR3 is TGCGCCAGCAGCCTCCCCCAGGTCTACGAGCAGTACTTC. This codes for CASSLPQVYEQYF.

This clone was observed a handful of times. The chain recombines TRBV18 with TRBJ1-4; tentative D call: TRBD1 (5 bases). Germline CDR1 reads KGHSH; CDR2 reads LQKENI. This CDR3 comprises 13 residues. Trimming took 6 bases from V and 10 from J, leaving 15 bases between them. The CDR3 loop is CASSTDTFRKLFF. For the CDR3, the DNA is TGTGCCAGCTCGACAGACACATTCAGAAAACTGTTTTTT.

A single count supports this clone. DNA of the CDR3: TGTGCCAGCAGGACCGGGACAGGGGGTCCCACCGGGGAGCTGTTTTTT. Translating it yields CASRTGTGGPTGELFF. The chain couples TRBV28 to TRBJ2-2; 11 bases line up with TRBD1. Germline CDR1 reads MDHEN; CDR2 reads SYDVKM. V lost 6 bases and J lost 4; bases outside the gene matches: 7. The CDR3 runs to 16 residues.

The CDR3 is CASSPSGVRDNEQFF. The CDR3 DNA is TGTGCCAGCAGCCCGAGTGGGGTAAGAGACAATGAGCAGTTCTTC. The chain employs TRBV5-4 and TRBJ2-1, with D hard to call. This CDR3 region has 15 residues. The V gene lost 4 bases and the J gene lost 5 bases, with 16 bases spanning the gap. Germline V gene data show CDR1 as SGHNT and CDR2 as YYREEE (reference sequence).

In its sample, this clone was seen a few times. The CDR3 region is CASSRRQGSIGTEAFF. CDR3 sequence (DNA): TGTGCCAGCAGTAGAAGACAGGGGTCGATAGGGACTGAAGCTTTCTTT. The chain uses TRBV27 and TRBJ1-1; 8 nucleotides line up with TRBD1. The CDR3 has 16 residues. With 5 bases clipped from V and 5 bases from J, the junction kept 13 bases outside the gene matches. Looked up from germline, CDR1 is MNHEY and CDR2 is SMNVEV (reference sequence).

The chain links TRBV18 to TRBJ1-3; D gene ambiguous. The germline V gene encodes CDR1 KGHSH and CDR2 LQKENI. The V end lost 5 bases, the J end lost 0 bases, and 14 bases lay between the germline ends. The CDR3 spans 16 residues. CDR3 sequence reads: CASSSSLQDSGNTIYF. In DNA form, the CDR3 reads TGTGCCAGCTCATCTTCTCTTCAGGACTCTGGAAACACCATATATTTT.

On this clone itself: A much larger clone lies a single base off, so this may be a read error. The chain uses TRBV7-9 and TRBJ1-2; the match to TRBD1 covers 7 bases. From germline, CDR1 is SEHNR and CDR2 FQNEAQ (reference sequence). The V and J ends lost 5 bases and 2 bases, in that order; junction bases with no gene match: 2. This CDR3 has 13 residues. The chain's CDR3 is CASSPGQNYGYTF. Written as DNA, the CDR3 is TGTGCCAGCAGCCCGGGACAGAACTATGGCTACACCTTC.

The V and J genes are TRBV9 and TRBJ1-1; D call uncertain. Between the trimmed V and J ends, which lost 0 bases and 2 bases, there was a span of 8 bases. Germline V lookup: CDR1 SGDLS, CDR2 YYNGEE. This CDR3 contains 14 residues. CDR3 sequence (DNA): TGTGCCAGCAGCGTAGGAGACGCAAACACTGAAGCTTTCTTT. This encodes CASSVGDANTEAFF.

The CDR3 is CAITDGRSGNLDTQYF. The CDR3 nucleotides are TGTGCCATCACCGACGGTCGTAGCGGGAACCTAGATACGCAGTATTTT. The chain employs TRBV10-3 and TRBJ2-3; TRBD2 matches 8 bases. This CDR3 contains 16 residues. The trim removed 7 bases at V and 5 bases at J, leaving 14 bases unmatched. CDR1 and CDR2 from the germline V gene are ENHRY and SYGVKD.

This chain joins TRBV30 and TRBJ2-3, with D maybe TRBD2 (5 bases). Between the trimmed V and J ends, which lost 2 bases and 4 bases, there was a span of 19 bases. The CDR3 is 16 residues long. CDR1 GTSNPN and CDR2 SVGIG come from the germline V gene (reference sequence). CDR3 amino acids: CAWSPQAVYAPDTQYF. DNA of the CDR3: TGTGCCTGGAGTCCACAAGCGGTATACGCTCCAGATACGCAGTATTTT.

V is TRBV11-3 and J is TRBJ2-7; D unresolved. V gave up 2 bases and J gave up 0 bases, with 8 bases separating them. Germline CDR1 and CDR2: SGHNT and YENEEA. The CDR3 is 14 residues long. For the CDR3, the DNA is TGTGCCAGCAGCTTACAGGTCAGCTCCTACGAGCAGTACTTC. Translating it yields CASSLQVSSYEQYF.

The chain uses TRBV18 and TRBJ1-5; perhaps TRBD1 as D (5 bases). Germline assignment: CDR1 KGHSH and CDR2 LQKENI. The CDR3 is made up of 15 amino acids. Between the trimmed V and J ends, which lost 2 bases and 4 bases, there was a span of 12 bases. As DNA, the CDR3 is TGTGCCAGCTCACCAGGCTCAGGGAGTAATCAGCCCCAGCATTTT. The encoded protein is CASSPGSGSNQPQHF. Filled out from reference TRBV18 and TRBJ1-5, the complete variable domain reads NAGVMQNPRHLVRRRGQEARLRCSPMKGHSHVYWYRQLPEEGLKFMVYLQKENIIDESGMPKERFSAEFPKEGPSILRIQQVVRGDSAAYFCASSPGSGSNQPQHFGDGTRLSIL.

With regard to this clone: The same CDR3 arises from other DNA sequences in this sample as well. The V gene is TRBV7-2, the J gene TRBJ2-3; 9 positions agree with TRBD2. Germline V gene lookup returns CDR1 SGHTA and CDR2 FQGNSA. The CDR3 has 15 amino acids. V dropped 5 bases and J dropped 1; count of bases not matched to a gene: 4. CDR3: CASSPWTSGTDTQYF. CDR3 coding DNA: TGTGCCAGCAGCCCGTGGACTAGCGGCACAGATACGCAGTATTTT.

The chain links TRBV7-8 to TRBJ2-7, with 13 nucleotides matching TRBD2. CDR3 length: 16 residues. Germline assignment: CDR1 SGHVS and CDR2 FQNEAQ. Trimming removed 3 bases from V and 3 bases from J; junction bases left unmatched: 5. Here the CDR3 reads CASSFGLAGVNYEQYF. As DNA, the CDR3 is TGTGCCAGCAGCTTTGGACTAGCGGGGGTGAACTACGAGCAGTACTTC. Together with reference TRBV7-8 and TRBJ2-7, the CDR3 gives the full variable domain: GAGVSQSPRYKVAKRGQDVALRCDPISGHVSLFWYQQALGQGPEFLTYFQNEAQLDKSGLPSDRFFAERPEGSVSTLKIQRTQQEDSAVYLCASSFGLAGVNYEQYFGPGTRLTVT.

CDR3 sequence reads: CASSAAGTNEYF. As DNA, the CDR3 is TGTGCCAGCAGCGCGGCCGGGACTAATGAGTATTTT. The chain has TRBV6-1 and TRBJ2-3; 7 nucleotides line up with TRBD2. The CDR3 is 12 amino acids. Germline V gene lookup returns CDR1 MNHNS and CDR2 SASEGT. Losses at the gene ends were 6 bases for V and 13 bases for J; bases not matched to a gene: 10.